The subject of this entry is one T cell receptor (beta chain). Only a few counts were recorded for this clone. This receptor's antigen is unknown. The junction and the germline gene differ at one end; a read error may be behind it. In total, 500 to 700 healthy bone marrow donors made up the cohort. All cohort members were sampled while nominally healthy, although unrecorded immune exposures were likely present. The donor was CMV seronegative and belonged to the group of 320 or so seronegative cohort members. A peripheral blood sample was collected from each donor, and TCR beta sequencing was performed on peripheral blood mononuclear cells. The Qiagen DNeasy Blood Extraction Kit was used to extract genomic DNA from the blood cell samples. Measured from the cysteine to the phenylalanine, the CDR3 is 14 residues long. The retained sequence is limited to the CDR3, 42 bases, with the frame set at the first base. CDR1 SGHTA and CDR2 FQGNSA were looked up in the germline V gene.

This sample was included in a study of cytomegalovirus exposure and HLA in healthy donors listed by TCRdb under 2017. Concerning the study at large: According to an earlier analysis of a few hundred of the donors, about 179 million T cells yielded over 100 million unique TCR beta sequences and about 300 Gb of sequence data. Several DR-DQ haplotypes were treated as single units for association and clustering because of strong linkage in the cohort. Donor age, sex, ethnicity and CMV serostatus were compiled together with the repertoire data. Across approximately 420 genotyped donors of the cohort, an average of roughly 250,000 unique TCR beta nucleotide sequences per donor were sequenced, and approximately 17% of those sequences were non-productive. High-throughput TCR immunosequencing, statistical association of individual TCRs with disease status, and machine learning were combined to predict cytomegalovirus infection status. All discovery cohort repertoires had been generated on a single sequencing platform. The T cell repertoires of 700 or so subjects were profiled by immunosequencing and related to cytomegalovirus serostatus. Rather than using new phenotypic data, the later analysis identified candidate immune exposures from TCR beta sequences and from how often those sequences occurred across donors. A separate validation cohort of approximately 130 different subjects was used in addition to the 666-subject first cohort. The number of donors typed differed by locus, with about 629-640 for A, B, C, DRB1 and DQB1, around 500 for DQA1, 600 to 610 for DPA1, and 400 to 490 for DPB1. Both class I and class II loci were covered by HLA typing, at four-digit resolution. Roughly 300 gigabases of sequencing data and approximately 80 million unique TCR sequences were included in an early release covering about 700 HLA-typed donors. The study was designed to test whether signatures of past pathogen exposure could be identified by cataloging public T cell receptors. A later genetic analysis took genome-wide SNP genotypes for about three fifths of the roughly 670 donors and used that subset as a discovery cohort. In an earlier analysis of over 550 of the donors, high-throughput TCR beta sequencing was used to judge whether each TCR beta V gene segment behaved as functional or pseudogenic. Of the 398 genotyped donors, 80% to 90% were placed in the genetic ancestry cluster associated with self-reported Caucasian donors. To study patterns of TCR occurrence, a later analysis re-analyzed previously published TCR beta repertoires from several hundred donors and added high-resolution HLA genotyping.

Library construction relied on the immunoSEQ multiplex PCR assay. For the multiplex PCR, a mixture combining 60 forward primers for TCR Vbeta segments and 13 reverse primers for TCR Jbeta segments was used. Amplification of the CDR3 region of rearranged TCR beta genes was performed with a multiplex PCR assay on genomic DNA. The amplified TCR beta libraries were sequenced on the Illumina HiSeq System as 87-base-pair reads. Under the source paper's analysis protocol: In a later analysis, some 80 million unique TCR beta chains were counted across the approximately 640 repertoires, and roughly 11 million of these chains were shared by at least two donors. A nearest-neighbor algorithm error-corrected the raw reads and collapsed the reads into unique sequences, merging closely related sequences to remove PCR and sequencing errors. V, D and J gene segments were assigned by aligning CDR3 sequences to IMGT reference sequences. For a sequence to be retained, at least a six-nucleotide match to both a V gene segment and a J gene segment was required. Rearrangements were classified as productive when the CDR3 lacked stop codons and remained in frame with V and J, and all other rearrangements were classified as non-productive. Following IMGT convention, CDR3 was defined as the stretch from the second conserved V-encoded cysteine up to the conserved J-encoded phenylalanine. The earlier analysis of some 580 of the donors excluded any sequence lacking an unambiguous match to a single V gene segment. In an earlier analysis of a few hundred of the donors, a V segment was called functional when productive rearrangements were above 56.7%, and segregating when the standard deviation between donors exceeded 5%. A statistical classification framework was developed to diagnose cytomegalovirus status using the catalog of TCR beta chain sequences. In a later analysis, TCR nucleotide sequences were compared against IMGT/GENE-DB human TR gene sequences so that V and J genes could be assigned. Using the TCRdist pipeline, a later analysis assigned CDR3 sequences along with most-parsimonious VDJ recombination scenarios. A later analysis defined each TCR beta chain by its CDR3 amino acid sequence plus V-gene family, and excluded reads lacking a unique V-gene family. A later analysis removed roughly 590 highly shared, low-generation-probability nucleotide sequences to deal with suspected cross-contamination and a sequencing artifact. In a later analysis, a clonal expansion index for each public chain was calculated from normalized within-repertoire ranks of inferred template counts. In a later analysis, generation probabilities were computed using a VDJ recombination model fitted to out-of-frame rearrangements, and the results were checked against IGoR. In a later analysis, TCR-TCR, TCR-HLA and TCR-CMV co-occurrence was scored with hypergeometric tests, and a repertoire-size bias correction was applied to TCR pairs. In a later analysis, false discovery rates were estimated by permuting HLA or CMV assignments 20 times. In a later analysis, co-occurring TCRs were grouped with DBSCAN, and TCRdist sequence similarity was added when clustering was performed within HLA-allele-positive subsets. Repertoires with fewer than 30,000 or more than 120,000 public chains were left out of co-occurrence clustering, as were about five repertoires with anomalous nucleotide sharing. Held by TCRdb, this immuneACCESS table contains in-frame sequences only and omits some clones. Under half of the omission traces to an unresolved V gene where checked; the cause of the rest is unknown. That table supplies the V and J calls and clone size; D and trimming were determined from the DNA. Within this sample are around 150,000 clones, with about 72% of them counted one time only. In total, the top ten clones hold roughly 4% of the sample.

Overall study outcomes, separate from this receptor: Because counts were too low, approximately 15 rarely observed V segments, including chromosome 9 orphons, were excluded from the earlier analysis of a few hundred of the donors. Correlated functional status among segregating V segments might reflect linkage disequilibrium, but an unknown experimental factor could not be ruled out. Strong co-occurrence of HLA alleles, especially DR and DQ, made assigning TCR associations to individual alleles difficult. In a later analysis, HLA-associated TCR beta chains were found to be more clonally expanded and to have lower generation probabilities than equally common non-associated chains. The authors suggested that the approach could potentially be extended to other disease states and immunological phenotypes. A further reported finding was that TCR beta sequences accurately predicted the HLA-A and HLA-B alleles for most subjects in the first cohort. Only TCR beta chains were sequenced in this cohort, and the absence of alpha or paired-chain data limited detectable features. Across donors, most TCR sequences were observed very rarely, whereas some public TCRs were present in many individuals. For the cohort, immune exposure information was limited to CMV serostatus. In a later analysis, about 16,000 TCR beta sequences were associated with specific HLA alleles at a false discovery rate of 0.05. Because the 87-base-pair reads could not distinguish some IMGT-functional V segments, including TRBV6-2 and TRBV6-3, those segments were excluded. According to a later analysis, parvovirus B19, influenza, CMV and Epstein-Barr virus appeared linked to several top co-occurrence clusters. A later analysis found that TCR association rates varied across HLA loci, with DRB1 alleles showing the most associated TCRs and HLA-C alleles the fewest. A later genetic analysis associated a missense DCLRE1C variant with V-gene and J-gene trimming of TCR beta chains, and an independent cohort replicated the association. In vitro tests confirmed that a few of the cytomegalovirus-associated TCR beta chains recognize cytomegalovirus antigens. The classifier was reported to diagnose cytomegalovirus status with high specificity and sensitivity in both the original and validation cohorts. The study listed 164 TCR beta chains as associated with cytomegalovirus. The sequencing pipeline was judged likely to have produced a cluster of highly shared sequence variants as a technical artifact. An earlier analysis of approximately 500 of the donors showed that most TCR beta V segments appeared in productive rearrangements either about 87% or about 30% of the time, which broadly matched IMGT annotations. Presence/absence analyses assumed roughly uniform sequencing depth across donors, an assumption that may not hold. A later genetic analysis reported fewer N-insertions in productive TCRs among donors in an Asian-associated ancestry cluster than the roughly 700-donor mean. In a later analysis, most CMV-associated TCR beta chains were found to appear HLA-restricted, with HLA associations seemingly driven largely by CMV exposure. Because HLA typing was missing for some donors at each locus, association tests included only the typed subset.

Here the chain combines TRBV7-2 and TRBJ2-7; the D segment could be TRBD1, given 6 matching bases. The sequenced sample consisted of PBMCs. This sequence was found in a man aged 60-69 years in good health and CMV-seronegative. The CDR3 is CASRLDRTSDEQYF. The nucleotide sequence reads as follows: TGTGCCAGCAGACTCGACAGGACCTCCGACGAGCAGTACTTC.